This TCR beta chain was sequenced in a study of blood T cell repertoires in COVID-19. Looking at the study overall: Acute and convalescent COVID-19 samples came from the United States, Italy and Spain. The cDNA or gDNA used as material had been derived from T cells, B-cell-depleted T cells, or PBMCs.

As originally analysed: Nucleated cell counts were estimated from reference gene primer amplification. Produced via immunoSEQ multiplex PCR; TCRdb's table is partial and in-frame only. Clone size and the V and J calls come from that table; the DNA yielded D and trimming. This table has about 210,000 clones, roughly four fifths appearing once. CDR1 is MNHEY, CDR2 SMNVEV, per germline (reference sequence). The length of the CDR3 is 14 residues. V gave up 6 bases and J gave up 0 bases, with 12 bases separating them. This clonotype was obtained from a woman aged 40 to 55 with acute or convalescent COVID-19. This chain links TRBV27 with TRBJ2-7, with D possibly being TRBD1 (6 bases). The specimen sequenced was peripheral blood. Here the CDR3 reads CASSWGPSSYEQYF. CDR3 nucleotides: TGTGCCAGCAGCTGGGGGCCCAGCTCCTACGAGCAGTACTTC.